This TCR beta chain was documented in a study of blood T cell repertoires in COVID-19. The table came from immunoSEQ multiplex PCR; TCRdb's copy has only in-frame clones and leaves some out. This table has 150,000 or so clones, 70% to 90% appearing once. The CDR3 has 14 residues. Trimming removed 5 bases from V and 0 bases from J, with 11 bases in between. CDR1 LNHDA and CDR2 SQIVND come from the germline V gene (reference sequence). This receptor was taken from a woman aged 50 to 65 with COVID-19, enrolled during active disease. Sample: peripheral blood. The rearrangement links TRBV19 to TRBJ2-7, with a tentative D call TRBD1 (6 bases). CDR3: CASSQQGLSYEQYF. The CDR3 bases are TGTGCCAGTAGTCAACAGGGCCTCTCCTACGAGCAGTACTTC.